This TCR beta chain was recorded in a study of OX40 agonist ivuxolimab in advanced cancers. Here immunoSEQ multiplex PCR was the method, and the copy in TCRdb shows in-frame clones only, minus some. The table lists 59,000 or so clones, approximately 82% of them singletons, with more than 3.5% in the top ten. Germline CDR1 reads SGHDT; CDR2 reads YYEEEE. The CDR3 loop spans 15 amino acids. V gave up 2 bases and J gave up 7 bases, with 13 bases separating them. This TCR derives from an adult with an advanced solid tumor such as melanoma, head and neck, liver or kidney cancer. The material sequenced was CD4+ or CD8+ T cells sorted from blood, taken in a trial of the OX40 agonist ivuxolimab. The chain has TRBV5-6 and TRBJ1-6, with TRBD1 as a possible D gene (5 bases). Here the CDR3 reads CASSFRGVGNSPLHF. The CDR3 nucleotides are TGTGCCAGCAGCTTTCGAGGGGTAGGAAATTCACCCCTCCACTTT. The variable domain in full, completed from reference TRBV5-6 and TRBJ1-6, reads DAGVTQSPTHLIKTRGQQVTLRCSPKSGHDTVSWYQQALGQGPQFIFQYYEEEERQRGNFPDRFSGHQFPNYSSELNVNALLLGDSALYLCASSFRGVGNSPLHFGNGTRLTVT.